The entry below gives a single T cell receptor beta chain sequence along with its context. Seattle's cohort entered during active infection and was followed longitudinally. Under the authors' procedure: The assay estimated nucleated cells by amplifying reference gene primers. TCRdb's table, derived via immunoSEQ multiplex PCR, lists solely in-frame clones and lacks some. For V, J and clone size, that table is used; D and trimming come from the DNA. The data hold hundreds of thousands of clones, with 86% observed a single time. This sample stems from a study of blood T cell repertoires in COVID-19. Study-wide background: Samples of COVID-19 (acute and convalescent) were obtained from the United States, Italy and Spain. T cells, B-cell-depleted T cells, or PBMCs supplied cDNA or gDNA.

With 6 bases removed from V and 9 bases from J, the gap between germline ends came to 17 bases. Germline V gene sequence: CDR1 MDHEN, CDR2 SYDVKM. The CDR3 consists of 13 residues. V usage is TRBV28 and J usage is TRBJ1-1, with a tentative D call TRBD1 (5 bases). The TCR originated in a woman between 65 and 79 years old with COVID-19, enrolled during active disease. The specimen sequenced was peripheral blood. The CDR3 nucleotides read TGTGCCAGCAGGGATCTCAGGGAAGGTCAAGCTTTCTTT. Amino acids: CASRDLREGQAFF.